One sample yielded the 7 T cell receptor beta chains listed below, sequenced in a study of CD8 T cells in Susac syndrome. Random hexamers primed reverse transcription of about 0.45 to 1 ug RNA. TCRdb analysed the immunoSEQ multiplex PCR reads with MiXCR anew, one entry per CDR3 protein. The repertoire consists of about 280,000 distinct CDR3 sequences, with roughly 85% occurring once and the leading ten covering 0.095% to 0.14%. The sample consisted of CD8+ T cells from PBMCs. The receptors originated from a human donor with multiple sclerosis.

The CDR3 sequence: CSVEGQGTSYEQYF. DNA for the CDR3: TGCAGCGTTGAGGGACAGGGGACCTCCTACGAGCAGTACTTC. This chain connects TRBV29-1 to TRBJ2-7; 10 bases are shared with TRBD1. Germline CDR1 is SQVTM and CDR2 is ANQGSEA. This CDR3 spans 14 amino acids. J was trimmed by 0 bases and V by 3 bases; bases with no gene match: 2.

The chain couples TRBV5-1 to TRBJ2-5; D unclear. CDR1 SGHRS and CDR2 YFSETQ come from the germline V gene. This CDR3 has 11 residues. Trimming removed 3 bases at V and 5 bases at J, with 5 bases between. The CDR3 nucleotides are TGCGCCAGCAGCTCCTGGGAGACCCAGTACTTC. Translation gives CASSSWETQYF.

The chain couples TRBV27 to TRBJ2-5, with a possible D match to TRBD1 (5 bases). Trimming shortened V by 2 bases and J by 5 bases, and 12 bases separated the two germline ends. Germline CDR1 and CDR2: MNHEY and SMNVEV (reference sequence). The CDR3 consists of 14 residues. The CDR3 spells CASSLRGSGETQYF. The CDR3 DNA follows: TGTGCCAGCAGTTTAAGGGGAAGTGGGGAGACCCAGTACTTC.

This clonotype was seen a single time. The chain combines TRBV20-1 with TRBJ2-7; 9 positions match TRBD2. In germline, CDR1 is DFQATT, CDR2 SNEGSKA (reference sequence). J gave up 3 bases and V 0 bases, and 6 bases lay outside the gene matches. The CDR3 contains 15 residues. DNA for the CDR3: TGCAGTGCTAGAGATAGGGCGGGAGGGCTCTACGAGCAGTACTTC. This sequence encodes CSARDRAGGLYEQYF.

The gene calls are TRBV29-1 and TRBJ2-1; 14 positions match TRBD2. With V trimmed by 6 bases and J by 8 bases, 9 bases remained unmatched. The CDR3 totals 15 residues. Per germline, CDR1 SQVTM and CDR2 ANQGSEA. The CDR3, as DNA: TGCAGCGTGGGTACCGGGACTAGCGGGAGAGATGAGCAGTTCTTC. This gives the protein CSVGTGTSGRDEQFF.

The chain has TRBV7-9 and TRBJ1-1; 7 bases align to TRBD1. The germline V gene encodes CDR1 SEHNR and CDR2 FQNEAQ (reference sequence). The CDR3 consists of 15 residues. V lost 4 bases and J lost 5; bases outside the gene matches: 10. The CDR3: CASSYGSGGITEAFF. The CDR3 DNA reads as TGTGCCAGCAGCTACGGTTCAGGGGGTATAACTGAAGCTTTCTTT.

The rearrangement links TRBV27 to TRBJ2-1; no definite D call. The CDR3 is 14 amino acids. Germline V gene sequence: CDR1 MNHEY, CDR2 SMNVEV (reference sequence). V was pared by 5 bases and J by 10 bases, with 18 bases between. This chain's CDR3 is CASSPPDLRWEQFF. The CDR3 DNA follows: TGTGCCAGCAGTCCGCCCGACCTTCGTTGGGAGCAGTTCTTC.